This T cell receptor beta chain emerged from a study of cytomegalovirus exposure and HLA in healthy donors. Study-wide background: The same platform as the roughly 700 first-cohort repertoires was used for the 90 to 150 validation repertoires, a later analysis reported.

The germline CDR1 and CDR2 sequences are LNHDA and SQIVND (reference sequence). The CDR3 sequence is 16 residues long. The V gene end was trimmed by 5 bases and the J gene end by 6 bases; junction bases not matched to a gene: 15. Broader study findings: Reportedly, cytomegalovirus status was diagnosed with high sensitivity and specificity.

Sequenced by immunoSEQ multiplex PCR; TCRdb stores in-frame clones only, minus some. The table has fewer than 200,000 clones, about 90% seen once. As regards this clone: Its specificity is unknown.

Material: PBMCs. The V call is TRBV19, the J call TRBJ1-1, with 7 nucleotides matching TRBD1. The source of this sequence is a woman between 18 and 29 years old in good health and CMV-seropositive. The CDR3 spells CASSAPRGTVNSEAFF. In nucleotides, the CDR3 is TGTGCCAGTAGTGCTCCAAGGGGGACAGTTAACTCTGAAGCTTTCTTT.